The 27 T cell receptor beta chains below were found in one sample sequenced in a study of blood T cell repertoires in COVID-19. The table came from immunoSEQ multiplex PCR; TCRdb's copy has only in-frame clones and leaves some out. The sample has over 75,000 clones, 78% seen once. Sequencing was performed on peripheral blood. These receptors were obtained from a human donor in a cohort sampled during active COVID-19.

Only one count was recorded for this clone. The chain employs TRBV11-3 and TRBJ2-3; TRBD2 matches 8 bases. Germline trimming cut 5 bases from V and 2 bases from J; bases unmatched to any gene: 9. CDR1 and CDR2 (germline): SGHNT, YENEEA. There are 16 residues in the CDR3. CDR3 bases: TGTGCCAGCAGCCCCGGGGTAGCGGGGATCACAGATACGCAGTATTTT. Translation gives CASSPGVAGITDTQYF. The whole variable domain, remainder taken from reference TRBV11-3 and TRBJ2-3, is EAGVVQSPRYKIIEKKQPVAFWCNPISGHNTLYWYLQNLGQGPELLIRYENEEAVDDSQLPKDRFSAERLKGVDSTLKIQPAELGDSAVYLCASSPGVAGITDTQYFGPGTRLTVL.

This clone was seen a handful of times. J is TRBJ1-6 and V is TRBV21-1. TRBV21-1 is termed a pseudogene. This CDR3 region has 11 residues. The CDR3: CAKPRSLPLHF. The CDR3 DNA reads TGTGCCAAGCCACGAAGTCTACCCCTCCACTTT.

V is TRBV29-1 and J is TRBJ2-5; D remains ambiguous. The CDR3 contains 13 residues. From germline, CDR1 is SQVTM and CDR2 ANQGSEA. V was cut by 4 bases and J by 2 bases, with 11 bases left in between. CDR3 coding DNA: TGCAGCGTTGTAGCAGCCCTTCAAGAGACCCAGTACTTC. Its translation: CSVVAALQETQYF.

The CDR3 nucleotides are TGCGCCAGCAGCTTCCAGGATATGAACACTGAAGCTTTCTTT. Its protein product is CASSFQDMNTEAFF. V gene TRBV5-1 combines with J gene TRBJ1-1; D not resolved. From germline, CDR1 is SGHRS and CDR2 YFSETQ. This CDR3 contains 14 residues. Trimming took 2 bases from V and 0 from J, leaving 8 bases between them.

Sample share makes this clone medium-sized (0.01 to 0.1%). V usage is TRBV6-5 and J usage is TRBJ1-1; TRBD1 might be the D (5 bases). The germline CDR1 and CDR2 sequences are MNHEY and SVGAGI. Trimming removed 7 bases at V and 2 bases at J, with 14 bases between. The CDR3 runs 14 residues. CDR3 amino acids: CASTLVGGNTEAFF. CDR3 coding DNA: TGTGCCAGCACACTTGTGGGGGGTAACACTGAAGCTTTCTTT.

The gene calls are TRBV9 and TRBJ2-6; 9 positions match TRBD1. V lost 2 bases to trimming and J lost 3 bases; unmatched junction nucleotides: 3. Germline loops: CDR1 SGDLS, CDR2 YYNGEE. This CDR3 contains 16 residues. CDR3 nucleotide sequence: TGTGCCAGCAGCGTCGGGACAGGGAATGGGGCCAACGTCCTGACTTTC. This sequence encodes CASSVGTGNGANVLTF.

This clone was recorded only once. J is TRBJ2-1 and V is TRBV7-2; 10 positions agree with TRBD2. Germline trimming cut 3 bases from V and 3 bases from J; bases unmatched to any gene: 5. The V gene's germline CDR1 is SGHTA and CDR2 FQGNSA. The CDR3 consists of 16 residues. This CDR3 is CASSFPGTSVYNEQFF. The CDR3 DNA is TGTGCCAGCAGCTTCCCCGGGACTAGCGTCTACAATGAGCAGTTCTTC.

The count of this clone is one. The V and J genes are TRBV7-7 and TRBJ2-5; 7 positions agree with TRBD2. Trimming removed 3 bases from V and 5 bases from J; junction bases left unmatched: 12. Germline CDR1 SSHAT, CDR2 FNYEAQ (reference sequence). There are 16 residues in the CDR3. The CDR3 protein is CASSLASGGYQETQYF. CDR3 DNA sequence: TGTGCCAGCAGCTTGGCTAGCGGAGGGTATCAGGAGACCCAGTACTTC.

The chain carries TRBV6-5 and TRBJ1-4; no clear D. Germline loops: CDR1 MNHEY, CDR2 SVGAGI. Trimming cost V 0 bases and J 8 bases, with 7 bases left between them. The CDR3 totals 13 residues. The CDR3 coding sequence is TGTGCCAGCAGTTACTCCCCCCAAGAAAAACTGTTTTTT. It encodes CASSYSPQEKLFF.

The V gene is TRBV30, the J gene TRBJ1-4, with D perhaps TRBD1 (6 bases). From germline, CDR1 is GTSNPN and CDR2 SVGIG (reference sequence). The V and J ends lost 3 bases and 6 bases respectively, with 23 bases between them. The CDR3 consists of 17 residues. The chain's CDR3 is CAWSAARGRSGDEKLFF. The CDR3 DNA sequence: TGTGCCTGGAGCGCCGCCAGGGGTAGGAGTGGGGATGAAAAACTGTTTTTT.

J is TRBJ2-2 and V is TRBV30; no reliable D call. Germline V lookup: CDR1 GTSNPN, CDR2 SVGIG (reference sequence). The CDR3 is made up of 15 amino acids. V was clipped by 5 bases and J by 3 bases, with 16 bases between them. CDR3 nucleotide sequence: TGTGCCTGGCCCGAGTGTGGCCGGGACACCGGGGAGCTGTTTTTT. This sequence encodes CAWPECGRDTGELFF.

The rearrangement uses TRBV7-9 and TRBJ1-4; 7 positions agree with TRBD1. Germline assignment: CDR1 SEHNR and CDR2 FQNEAQ (reference sequence). This CDR3 is 15 amino acids long. The J segment lost 7 bases and the V segment lost 5 bases, leaving 10 bases of the junction unmatched. The CDR3 here is CASSVGRGAGEKLFF. CDR3 DNA: TGTGCCAGCAGCGTCGGCAGGGGGGCGGGTGAAAAACTGTTTTTT.

The gene calls are TRBV28 and TRBJ1-2; D is ambiguous. From germline, CDR1 is MDHEN and CDR2 SYDVKM. Trimming pared 7 bases from V and 3 bases from J, leaving 18 bases between. This CDR3 is 15 amino acids long. The CDR3 sequence: CASKVKAKADYGYTF. Here the CDR3 DNA reads TGTGCCAGCAAAGTCAAAGCCAAAGCTGACTATGGCTACACCTTC.

The V gene is TRBV6-5, the J gene TRBJ1-2, with TRBD1 matching over 8 bases. CDR1 MNHEY and CDR2 SVGAGI come from the germline V gene. This CDR3 comprises 13 residues. Germline trimming cut 8 bases from V and 4 bases from J; bases unmatched to any gene: 6. The CDR3 sequence: CASRAGGSYGYTF. CDR3 DNA sequence: TGTGCCAGCCGGGCAGGGGGCAGCTATGGCTACACCTTC.

The J gene is TRBJ2-1, the V gene TRBV27; TRBD1 matches 9 bases. CDR1 MNHEY and CDR2 SMNVEV come from the germline V gene (reference sequence). CDR3 length: 15 residues. V trimming: 5 bases; J trimming: 4 bases; junction bases outside the gene matches: 6. CDR3 coding DNA: TGTGCCAGCAGTCCGGGACAGGGAGTATACAATGAGCAGTTCTTC. It specifies CASSPGQGVYNEQFF.

The chain has TRBV27 and TRBJ1-2, with 7 bases aligning to TRBD1. After removal of 5 bases from V and 5 bases from J, the junction contained 8 bases not matched to a gene. The CDR3 loop spans 14 amino acids. Germline CDR1 and CDR2: MNHEY and SMNVEV (reference sequence). The CDR3 spells CASSARQGRYGYTF. As DNA, the CDR3 is TGTGCCAGCAGTGCACGACAGGGCCGATATGGCTACACCTTC.

This clone was counted only a few times. The chain employs TRBV7-6 and TRBJ2-1; D possibly corresponds to TRBD2 (7 bases). V gave up 0 bases and J gave up 2 bases, with 11 bases separating them. Germline V gene data show CDR1 as SGHVS and CDR2 as FNYEAQ. This CDR3 spans 16 amino acids. As DNA, the CDR3 is TGTGCCAGCAGCTTAGCCTGGGGGGGCGCCTACAATGAGCAGTTCTTC. Protein product: CASSLAWGGAYNEQFF.

This chain uses TRBV11-3 with TRBJ1-2, with 7 bases fitting TRBD1. Germline loops: CDR1 SGHNT, CDR2 YENEEA. V lost 5 bases and J lost 6; bases outside the gene matches: 6. The CDR3 is made up of 13 amino acids. The DNA for the CDR3 is TGTGCCAGCAGCCTCAGGGGGGCACATGGCTACACCTTC. This sequence encodes CASSLRGAHGYTF.

This sequence joins TRBV6-1 and TRBJ2-7; weak D call: TRBD2 (6 bases). Deletions cut 2 bases from V and 0 bases from J, with 14 bases between. CDR3 length equals 16 residues. Looked up from germline, CDR1 is MNHNS and CDR2 is SASEGT. The CDR3: CASSEWGGGSSYEQYF. CDR3 sequence (DNA): TGTGCCAGCAGTGAATGGGGTGGGGGGAGCTCCTACGAGCAGTACTTC.

The chain has TRBV19 and TRBJ1-1, with 8 bases lining up with TRBD1. Trimming took 5 bases from V and 5 from J; bases not matched to a gene: 4. This CDR3 contains 13 residues. Germline V lookup: CDR1 LNHDA, CDR2 SQIVND (reference sequence). The CDR3 DNA reads as TGTGCCAGTAGTCACAGGGGGGGGACTGAAGCTTTCTTT. Translating it yields CASSHRGGTEAFF.

The sample holds a few counts of this clone. The chain is built from TRBV5-1 and TRBJ2-5, with D perhaps TRBD2 (5 bases). From germline, CDR1 is SGHRS and CDR2 YFSETQ. CDR3 length: 14 amino acids. The V end lost 0 bases, the J end lost 0 bases, and 6 bases lay between the germline ends. This CDR3 is CASSLGGYQETQYF. The CDR3 coding sequence is TGCGCCAGCAGCTTGGGCGGGTACCAAGAGACCCAGTACTTC.

This clone was recorded many times. The rearrangement links TRBV9 to TRBJ2-7; 7 bases are a match to TRBD2. The CDR3 totals 17 residues. The V gene's germline CDR1 is SGDLS and CDR2 YYNGEE. J gave up 7 bases and V 4 bases, and 20 bases lay outside the gene matches. CDR3 sequence: CASSSRPGGREQEEQYV. Here the CDR3 DNA reads TGTGCCAGCAGCTCCCGCCCGGGGGGAAGGGAACAGGAAGAGCAGTACGTC.

The gene calls are TRBV3-1 (or the pseudogene TRBV3-2) and TRBJ2-5, with D possibly TRBD1 on 5 matching bases. CDR3 length equals 13 residues. The V gene lost 4 bases and the J gene lost 4 bases, with 10 bases spanning the gap. CDR1 is LGHDT, CDR2 YNNKEL, per germline (reference sequence). This CDR3 reads CASSPRVVETQYF. CDR3 DNA sequence: TGTGCCAGCAGCCCCAGGGTGGTAGAGACCCAGTACTTC.

V is TRBV4-1 and J is TRBJ1-4; no clear D gene. V was clipped by 4 bases and J by 7 bases, with 16 bases between them. There are 15 residues in the CDR3. CDR1 MGHRA and CDR2 YSYEKL come from the germline V gene. For the CDR3, the DNA is TGCGCCAGCAGCCTGACCCTGGGAGGTGGTGAAAAACTGTTTTTT. This codes for CASSLTLGGGEKLFF.

The chain links TRBV6-5 to TRBJ2-4; D is perhaps TRBD1 (6 bases). Per germline, CDR1 MNHEY and CDR2 SVGAGI. V was trimmed by 5 bases and J by 8 bases, leaving 13 bases between them. The CDR3 sequence is 13 residues long. The CDR3 DNA reads as TGTGCCAGCAGTACAGGGTCCAGAGACATTCAGTACTTC. It codes for CASSTGSRDIQYF.

The chain combines TRBV4-2 with TRBJ2-3, with 7 bases lining up with TRBD2. The CDR3 runs to 16 residues. Trimming removed 1 base from V and 2 bases from J; junction bases left unmatched: 6. Germline CDR1 and CDR2: LGHNA and YNFKEQ. CDR3: CASSQVAGEITDTQYF. CDR3 in DNA: TGTGCCAGCAGCCAAGTCGCGGGGGAAATCACAGATACGCAGTATTTT.

This chain uses TRBV5-1 with TRBJ2-3; TRBD2 matches at 9 bases. With 1 base clipped from V and 4 bases from J, the junction kept 1 base outside the gene matches. CDR1 is SGHRS, CDR2 YFSETQ, per germline. The CDR3 covers 14 residues. CDR3 residues: CASSLLAGPDTQYF. The CDR3 DNA sequence: TGCGCCAGCAGCTTGCTAGCGGGGCCAGATACGCAGTATTTT.